These 15 T cell receptor beta chains were sequenced from one sample in a study of shared T cell receptors in the human thymus. TCRdb's table, derived via immunoSEQ multiplex PCR, lists solely in-frame clones and lacks some. Here the sample spans hundreds of thousands of clones, roughly 90% being singletons. The same sample was also used in a study of human thymus T cells.

The sample consisted of thymocytes. The receptors derive from a boy in the first two years of life with a congenital heart defect.

This chain uses TRBV28 with TRBJ2-7; 9 bases line up with TRBD2. V gave up 2 bases and J gave up 3 bases; unmatched junction bases: 5. The germline V gene has CDR1 MDHEN and CDR2 SYDVKM. There are 15 residues in the CDR3. The CDR3 spells CASSLNPSGIYEQYF. The CDR3 bases are TGTGCCAGCAGTTTAAATCCTAGCGGGATCTACGAGCAGTACTTC.

This clone appeared a few times. V usage is TRBV9 and J usage is TRBJ2-7; 8 positions agree with TRBD2. The V gene end was trimmed by 0 bases and the J gene end by 5 bases; junction bases not matched to a gene: 10. The V gene's germline CDR1 is SGDLS and CDR2 YYNGEE. The CDR3 has 16 amino acids. The DNA of the CDR3 is TGTGCCAGCAGCGTAGCTCCCCAGCGGGAGTTCAACGAGCAGTACTTC. Its translation is CASSVAPQREFNEQYF.

The genes are TRBV29-1 and TRBJ2-5, with 9 nucleotides matching TRBD1. The CDR3 has 15 residues. The junction had 10 bases not matched to a gene; V was cut back by 6 bases and J by 2 bases. Germline V CDR1 and CDR2: SQVTM, ANQGSEA. The CDR3: CSVPPRDREQETQYF. The CDR3 coding sequence is TGCAGCGTCCCCCCCCGGGACAGGGAACAAGAGACCCAGTACTTC.

The chain is built from TRBV7-8 and TRBJ1-2, with D possibly being TRBD1 (6 bases). The CDR3 sequence is 14 residues long. Trimming took off 4 bases at V and 2 bases at J, with 11 bases between the two ends. CDR1 is SGHVS, CDR2 FQNEAQ, per germline. The CDR3 loop reads CASSSADRNYGYTF. The CDR3 nucleotides are TGTGCCAGCAGCTCCGCTGACAGGAACTATGGCTACACCTTC.

This clone was picked up one time. V is TRBV6-6 and J is TRBJ2-7; TRBD1 aligns across 8 bases. This CDR3 spans 16 amino acids. The germline V gene has CDR1 MNHNY and CDR2 SVGAGI (reference sequence). Unmatched junction bases numbered 13, after V lost 4 bases and J lost 5 bases. CDR3 sequence reads: CASSSLGQGFFHEQYF. The DNA for the CDR3 is TGTGCCAGCAGTTCCCTCGGACAGGGCTTCTTCCACGAGCAGTACTTC.

This chain uses TRBV10-3 with TRBJ1-1; TRBD1 matches 9 bases. CDR1 and CDR2 (germline): ENHRY, SYGVKD. V shed 0 bases and J 1 base; nucleotides not matched to a gene: 6. The CDR3 loop spans 17 amino acids. The CDR3 DNA sequence: TGTGCCATCAGTGAGTCTAGGGACAGGGTAAAGAACACTGAAGCTTTCTTT. As protein: CAISESRDRVKNTEAFF.

The chain links TRBV7-8 to TRBJ2-1; 7 bases agree with TRBD2. The CDR3 loop spans 15 amino acids. V lost 1 base to trimming and J lost 7 bases; unmatched junction nucleotides: 7. Per germline, CDR1 SGHVS and CDR2 FQNEAQ. DNA of the CDR3: TGTGCCAGCAGCTTAGGGCGGGAGCCCCGGAATGAGCAGTTCTTC. As protein: CASSLGREPRNEQFF.

This chain joins TRBV14 and TRBJ2-5; TRBD2 aligns across 12 bases. The V and J ends lost 4 bases and 0 bases, in that order; junction bases with no gene match: 3. The germline gives CDR1 SGHDN, CDR2 FVKESK. This CDR3 has 16 residues. CDR3 residues: CASSRTSGINQETQYF. The CDR3 DNA reads as TGTGCCAGCAGCCGGACTAGCGGGATTAACCAAGAGACCCAGTACTTC.

This clone was counted a few times. The chain recombines TRBV7-2 with TRBJ2-5; unclear D gene. The CDR3 sequence is 16 residues long. Germline CDR1 and CDR2: SGHTA and FQGNSA. V lost 2 bases and J lost 5, with 18 bases in between. CDR3 bases: TGTGCCAGCAGCTTAATCGGCCCCAGTGACGGGGAGACCCAGTACTTC. Residues: CASSLIGPSDGETQYF.

The V gene is TRBV7-2, the J gene TRBJ2-5; TRBD2 agrees at 8 bases. This CDR3 contains 16 residues. J gave up 2 bases and V 5 bases, and 10 bases lay outside the gene matches. Germline V gives CDR1 SGHTA, CDR2 FQGNSA. Here the CDR3 reads CASSPILAAVQETQYF. The CDR3 DNA reads as TGTGCCAGCAGCCCAATACTAGCGGCCGTACAAGAGACCCAGTACTTC.

This clone was recorded a few times. J is TRBJ1-1 and V is TRBV6-5, with D unclear. The germline gives CDR1 MNHEY, CDR2 SVGAGI. V was pared by 5 bases and J by 0 bases, with 10 bases between. The CDR3 length is 14 residues. CDR3 DNA sequence: TGTGCCAGCAGTCCACATACAGTGAACACTGAAGCTTTCTTT. Encoded protein: CASSPHTVNTEAFF.

The chain joins TRBV5-6 to TRBJ2-1, with D hard to call. CDR3 length equals 15 residues. The ends were cut back, 1 base at V and 7 bases at J, with 15 bases in the middle. The germline V gene encodes CDR1 SGHDT and CDR2 YYEEEE. The CDR3 loop reads CASSLISEYGNEQFF. CDR3 DNA sequence: TGTGCCAGCAGCTTGATTTCCGAGTACGGGAATGAGCAGTTCTTC.

V gene TRBV25-1 combines with J gene TRBJ1-4; possible D gene TRBD1, 6 bases. This CDR3 has 17 residues. Germline CDR1 and CDR2: MGHDK and SYGVNS. V was shortened by 8 bases and J by 0 bases, with 19 bases between the two germline ends. The CDR3 here is CASGGSNRAPTNEKLFF. The DNA of the CDR3 is TGTGCCAGCGGAGGATCAAACAGGGCCCCAACTAATGAAAAACTGTTTTTT.

The chain couples TRBV4-3 to TRBJ1-1, with D perhaps matching TRBD1 (6 bases). The CDR3 loop spans 16 amino acids. Trimming took off 4 bases at V and 5 bases at J, with 20 bases between the two ends. Germline CDR1 is LGHNA and CDR2 is YSLEER. CDR3 nucleotides: TGCGCCAGCAGCCCCCACACAGGGCAGGGGCTAACTGAAGCTTTCTTT. This translates into CASSPHTGQGLTEAFF.

The chain carries TRBV30 and TRBJ2-5; 7 bases are shared with TRBD2. There are 14 residues in the CDR3. Germline CDR1 is GTSNPN and CDR2 is SVGIG (reference sequence). The ends lost 5 bases at V and 6 bases at J; junction bases unmatched: 12. This CDR3 is CAWGTKQRGKTQYF. In nucleotides, the CDR3 is TGTGCCTGGGGGACGAAACAGCGGGGAAAGACCCAGTACTTC.